The entry below describes one T cell receptor (beta chain). Its antigen is unidentified. This entry is derived from a study of PD-1 blockade in mismatch repair-deficient tumors. Findings and caveats of the study: Rapid post-treatment expansion, then contraction, generally preceding radiologic response, marked tumor-resident clones.

TCRdb's table, derived via immunoSEQ multiplex PCR, lists solely in-frame clones and lacks some. The profile shows about 84,000 clones, approximately 81% of them singletons. V shed 3 bases and J 4 bases; nucleotides not matched to a gene: 7. This CDR3 has 16 amino acids. Germline assignment: CDR1 MDHEN and CDR2 SYDVKM. The sample was peripheral blood, taken 12 weeks after starting pembrolizumab. The clonotype comes from an adult with mismatch repair-deficient cancer. The chain joins TRBV28 to TRBJ2-1, with TRBD2 matching over 9 bases. The CDR3 DNA follows: TGTGCCAGCAGTTTTGGCGGGACTAGCAGATACAATGAGCAGTTCTTC. As protein: CASSFGGTSRYNEQFF.